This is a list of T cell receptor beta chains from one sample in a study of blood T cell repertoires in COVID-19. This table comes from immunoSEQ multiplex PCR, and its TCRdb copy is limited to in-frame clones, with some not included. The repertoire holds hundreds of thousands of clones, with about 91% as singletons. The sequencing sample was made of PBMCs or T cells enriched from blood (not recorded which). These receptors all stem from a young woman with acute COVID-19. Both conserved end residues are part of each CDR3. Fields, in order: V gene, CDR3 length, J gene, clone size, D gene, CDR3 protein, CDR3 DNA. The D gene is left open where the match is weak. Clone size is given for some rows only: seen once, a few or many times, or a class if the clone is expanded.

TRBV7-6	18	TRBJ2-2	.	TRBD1	CASSPLDLTDREAGELFF	TGTGCCAGCAGCCCCTTGGATCTTACAGACAGGGAAGCCGGGGAGCTGTTTTTT
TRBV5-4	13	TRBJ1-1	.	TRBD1	CASSASDRDEAFF	TGTGCCAGCAGCGCCTCGGACAGGGATGAAGCTTTCTTT
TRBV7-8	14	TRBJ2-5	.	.	CASFRFGSSETQYF	TGTGCCAGCTTCCGGTTCGGTAGCTCAGAGACCCAGTACTTC
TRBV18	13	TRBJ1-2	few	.	CASSTDNNYGYTF	TGTGCCAGCTCAACCGACAATAACTATGGCTACACCTTC
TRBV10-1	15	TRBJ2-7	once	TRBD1	CASSDPRDRAYEQYF	TGCGCCAGCAGTGATCCCCGGGACAGAGCCTACGAGCAGTACTTC
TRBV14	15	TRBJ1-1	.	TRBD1	CASSRVRGRGGEAFF	TGTGCCAGCAGTCGTGTAAGGGGGCGCGGCGGTGAAGCTTTCTTT
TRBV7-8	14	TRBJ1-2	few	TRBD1	CASSLGTANYGYTF	TGTGCCAGCAGCCTTGGGACAGCAAACTATGGCTACACCTTC
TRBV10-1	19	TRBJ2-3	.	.	CASSEYGHWLAIYTDTQYF	TGCGCCAGCAGTGAGTACGGACATTGGTTGGCTATATACACAGATACGCAGTATTTT
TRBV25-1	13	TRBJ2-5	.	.	CASCDPWGGTQYF	TGTGCCAGCTGTGACCCTTGGGGAGGGACCCAGTACTTC
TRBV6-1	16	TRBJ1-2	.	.	CASSEPWGEPNYGYTF	TGTGCCAGCAGTGAACCTTGGGGGGAACCGAACTATGGCTACACCTTC
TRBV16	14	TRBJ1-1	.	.	CASSRQIMNTEAFF	TGTGCCAGCAGCCGACAGATAATGAACACTGAAGCTTTCTTT
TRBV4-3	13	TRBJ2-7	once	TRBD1	CASSSWTGDEQYF	TGCGCCAGCAGCAGCTGGACAGGGGACGAGCAGTACTTC
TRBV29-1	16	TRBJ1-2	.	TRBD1	CSVRDPANQGGYGYTF	TGCAGCGTACGGGACCCCGCGAACCAGGGGGGCTATGGCTACACCTTC
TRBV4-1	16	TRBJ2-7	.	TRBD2	CASSQEGVSGGYEQYF	TGCGCCAGCAGCCAAGAAGGGGTTAGCGGGGGGTACGAGCAGTACTTC
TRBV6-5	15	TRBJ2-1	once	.	CASSPDRSSYNEQFF	TGTGCCAGCAGTCCTGACAGAAGCTCCTACAATGAGCAGTTCTTC
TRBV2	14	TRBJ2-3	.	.	CARGADSSTDTQYF	TGTGCCAGGGGAGCGGACTCTAGCACAGATACGCAGTATTTT
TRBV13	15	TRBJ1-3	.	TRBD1	CASSVGTGSGNTIYF	TGTGCCAGCAGCGTTGGGACAGGCTCTGGAAACACCATATATTTT
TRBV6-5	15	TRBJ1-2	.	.	CASSYSDTLLYGYTF	TGTGCCAGCAGTTACTCCGACACCCTCTTGTATGGCTACACCTTC
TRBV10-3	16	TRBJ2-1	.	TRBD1	CAISESVQGKYNEQFF	TGTGCCATCAGTGAGTCGGTACAGGGGAAATACAATGAGCAGTTCTTC
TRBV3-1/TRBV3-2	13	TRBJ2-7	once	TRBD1	CASSPQGAYEQYF	TGTGCCAGCAGCCCCCAGGGGGCATACGAGCAGTACTTC
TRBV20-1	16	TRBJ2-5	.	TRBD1	CSASGQVGLYQETQYF	TGCAGTGCTAGTGGACAGGTGGGATTGTACCAAGAGACCCAGTACTTC
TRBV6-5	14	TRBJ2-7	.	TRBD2	CASSYAGGPYEQYF	TGTGCCAGCAGTTACGCGGGGGGCCCCTACGAGCAGTACTTC
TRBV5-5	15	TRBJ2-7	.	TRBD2	CASSLIAGANYEQYF	TGTGCCAGCAGCTTGATAGCGGGGGCCAACTACGAGCAGTACTTC
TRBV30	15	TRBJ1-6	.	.	CAWRARGAEGIPLHF	TGTGCCTGGAGGGCCCGCGGGGCTGAGGGAATACCCCTCCACTTT
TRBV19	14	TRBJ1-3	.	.	CASRVDSSGNTIYF	TGTGCCAGTCGGGTCGACAGCTCTGGAAACACCATATATTTT
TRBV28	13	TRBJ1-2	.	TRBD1	CASSLGTGYGYTF	TGTGCCAGCAGTTTAGGGACAGGGTATGGCTACACCTTC
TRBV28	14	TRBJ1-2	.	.	CASSLTGNSVGYTF	TGTGCCAGCTCTTTAACGGGGAACTCGGTTGGCTACACCTTC
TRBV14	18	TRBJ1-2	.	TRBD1	CASSQDIRQGPLNYGYTF	TGTGCCAGCAGCCAAGACATACGACAGGGGCCCCTCAACTATGGCTACACCTTC
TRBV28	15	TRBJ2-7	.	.	CASSSPQGNSYEQYF	TGTGCCAGCAGTTCCCCTCAGGGGAACTCCTACGAGCAGTACTTC
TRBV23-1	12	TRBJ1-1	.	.	CASSPGVTEAFF	TGCGCCAGCAGTCCAGGGGTAACTGAAGCTTTCTTT
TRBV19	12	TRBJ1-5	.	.	CASTESNQPQHF	TGTGCCAGTACCGAGAGCAATCAGCCCCAGCATTTT
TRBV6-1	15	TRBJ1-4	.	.	CASSEPGLISEKLFF	TGTGCCAGCAGTGAACCGGGTCTAATCAGTGAAAAACTGTTTTTT
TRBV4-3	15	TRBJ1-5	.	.	CASSQSREMDQPQHF	TGCGCCAGCAGCCAATCCAGGGAAATGGATCAGCCCCAGCATTTT
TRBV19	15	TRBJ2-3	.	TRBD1	CASSKGQVNTDTQYF	TGTGCCAGTAGTAAGGGACAGGTGAACACAGATACGCAGTATTTT
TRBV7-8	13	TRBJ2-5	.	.	CASSLGSQETQYF	TGTGCCAGCAGCTTAGGCAGCCAAGAGACCCAGTACTTC
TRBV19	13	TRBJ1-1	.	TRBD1	CASSHRGNTEAFF	TGTGCCAGTAGTCACAGGGGGAACACTGAAGCTTTCTTT
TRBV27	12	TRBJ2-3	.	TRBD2	CASCRGGHTQYF	TGTGCCAGCTGTCGGGGGGGACATACGCAGTATTTT
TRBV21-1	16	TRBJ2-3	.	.	CASSKARDRGADTQYF	TGTGCCAGCAGCAAAGCCAGGGACAGGGGTGCAGATACGCAGTATTTT
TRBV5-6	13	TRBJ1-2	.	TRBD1	CASSLTGDFGYTF	TGTGCCAGCAGCTTGACAGGGGATTTTGGCTACACCTTC
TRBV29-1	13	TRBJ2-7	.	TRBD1	CSVAGTGNHEQYF	TGCAGCGTTGCGGGGACAGGGAATCACGAGCAGTACTTC
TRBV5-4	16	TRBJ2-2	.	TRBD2	CASSSGLAGYTGELFF	TGTGCCAGCAGCTCGGGACTAGCGGGTTACACCGGGGAGCTGTTTTTT
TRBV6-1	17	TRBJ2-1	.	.	CASSEGLGFSSYNEQFF	TGTGCCAGCAGTGAAGGACTGGGTTTTAGCTCCTACAATGAGCAGTTCTTC
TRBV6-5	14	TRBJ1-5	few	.	CASSYNRGNQPQHF	TGTGCCAGCAGTTACAACAGGGGCAATCAGCCCCAGCATTTT
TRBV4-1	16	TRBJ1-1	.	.	CASSQETWQGDTEAFF	TGCGCCAGCAGCCAAGAGACGTGGCAGGGCGACACTGAAGCTTTCTTT
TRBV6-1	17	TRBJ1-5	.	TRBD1	CASSEARDRAWGQPQHF	TGTGCCAGCAGTGAAGCTCGGGACAGGGCCTGGGGACAGCCCCAGCATTTT
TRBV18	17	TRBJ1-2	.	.	CASSLNLEQGSRGGYTF	TGTGCCAGCTCACTAAATCTTGAACAGGGTAGCCGAGGTGGCTACACCTTC
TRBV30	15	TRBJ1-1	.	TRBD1	CAWSAPGTGSTEAFF	TGTGCCTGGAGCGCCCCCGGGACAGGGAGTACTGAAGCTTTCTTT
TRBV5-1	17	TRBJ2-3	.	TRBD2	CASRGWTSGAGPDTQYF	TGCGCCAGCAGGGGTTGGACTAGCGGGGCGGGCCCAGATACGCAGTATTTT